This section outlines one TCR beta chain sequence together with its context. Which antigen it targets is not known. It has no much larger one-base neighbor in the sample; base qualities were not kept. This sample was taken from a study of vaccination effects on CD4 cells after COVID-19 (dated by TCRdb to about 2022). Some background on the complete study: Across the study, the median time from the second dose to post-vaccine sampling was 72 days (range 14 to 241). A total of 9 to 11 COVID-19 convalescent patients and 4 SARS-CoV-2-naive healthy vaccine recipients were included in the full study. In the study, cultures from other donors were sequenced using the Oncomine TCR Beta short-read assay on an Illumina iSeq 100. The study compared SARS-CoV-2 spike-specific CD4+ TCR repertoires before and after mRNA vaccination in COVID-19 convalescent patients and infection-naive vaccine recipients. Results the study describes overall, beyond this receptor: The study was limited by a small number of convalescent patients, and early post-infection timepoints were lacking. In healthy vaccine recipients, vaccine-induced clones were almost all SARS-CoV-2 mono-reactive, with only 1 of 255 cross-reactive with common cold coronaviruses. Marked clonal contraction was observed in both infection-induced and vaccine-induced clones at late post-vaccination timepoints, consistent with waning T cell responses.

Including the terminal cysteine and phenylalanine, the CDR3 comprises 16 residues. CDR3 DNA is the only sequence kept; it has 48 bases, read in frame from the first base. CDR1 and CDR2 (SGHTA, FQGNSA) derive from the germline V gene. Trimming takes 1 base off V and 2 bases off J; junction bases not matched to a gene: 2. In the ViraFEST assay, PBMC were stimulated with viral peptide pools, and TCR sequencing was then used to find antigen-specific CD4+ T cell clonotypes based on their expansion. After approximately 11 days of culture, CD4+ T cells were isolated with the EasySep CD4+ T cell isolation kit. Each participant received two doses of an mRNA SARS-CoV-2 vaccine, either BNT162b2 or mRNA-1273. None of the healthy vaccine recipients had a prior SARS-CoV-2 infection, which was confirmed by nucleocapsid antibody tests that came back negative both before and after vaccination. Each well held over 1.5 million PBMC cultured in IMDM containing around 5.1% human AB serum, 9.5 to 10 IU/ml IL-2 and gentamicin, along with roughly 10 ug/ml peptides. On days 3 and 7, half of the culture medium was replaced with fresh IL-2-containing medium. Unless noted otherwise, every peptide stimulation condition was cultured in triplicate wells. PBMC were separated from whole blood using Ficoll-Paque Plus gradient centrifugation and were then either cryopreserved at -140C or used fresh. The overlapping peptide pools covered the spike proteins of SARS-CoV-2 and of the common cold coronaviruses HCoV-NL63, HCoV-OC43 and HCoV-229E. The QIAamp micro DNA kit was used to extract genomic DNA from the cultured CD4+ T cells.

Receptor libraries were prepared by the immunoSEQ multiplex PCR assay. DNA from the cultured, isolated CD4+ T cells was subjected to TCR beta CDR3 sequencing. In the authors' own workflow: Non-productive TCR sequences were discarded, and reads were trimmed to the CDR3 region, with only CDR3s of 7 or more amino acids retained. Antigen-specific clonotypes were identified using the MANAFEST web app by comparison of expansion in peptide wells against reference cultures. Positive clones required FDR<0.05 expansion versus reference and all other wells, odds ratio above 5, and frequency above 0.1% in two replicate wells. Clonotypes significantly expanded in SARS-CoV-2 spike wells and in at least one common cold coronavirus spike condition were defined as cross-reactive. CDR3 similarity was assessed by Levenshtein distance using the stringdist R package, and unrooted trees were constructed with ape in R 3.6.1. The immuneACCESS repertoire file appears here via TCRdb, limited to in-frame rearrangements. These files lack a portion of the clones; in checked studies, under half of the deficit traces to unresolved V genes, and the cause of the others is not known. V and J calls and clone size are given by that table; D and trimming were obtained from the DNA. Recorded for this sample are 30,000 to 35,000 clones; around 80% of them occurred a single time. Of the sample, approximately 1.4% is held by the ten largest clones.

The V and J genes are TRBV7-2 and TRBJ2-5, with 12 bases aligning to TRBD2. The starting material was CD4+ T cells from PBMCs cultured with HCoV-NL63 spike peptides, obtained after COVID-19 vaccination. This specimen's cell subset or site label, per the study, means: HCoV-NL63 spike overlapping peptide pool stimulation. This clonotype was obtained from a human donor who received a COVID-19 vaccine. Some clones in this sample may be carry-over from other donors' samples. The nucleotide sequence reads TGTGCCAGCAGCTTAGTCGGGACTAGCGGGCAAGAGACCCAGTACTTC. This sequence encodes CASSLVGTSGQETQYF.